This T cell receptor (beta chain) comes out of a study of identical twins. General study results and limits: Possibly, invariant MAIT and iNKT cells partly confounded zero-insertion analyses. Memory repertoires lacked the insertion deficit that abundant cord blood beta clonotypes showed.

After template switching added a universal primer site, the resulting cDNA carried unique molecular identifiers. Each CDR3 protein gets one entry after TCRdb re-called the 5' RACE reads with MiXCR. Of 690,000 or so distinct CDR3 sequences in the sample, around 6.1% are singletons; the top ten hold approximately 1.6%. This clonotype was counted ten times or more. Its antigen is unidentified. The CDR3 is made up of 16 amino acids. Trimming pared 0 bases from V and 3 bases from J, leaving 15 bases between. CDR1 is MNHEY and CDR2 is SVGAGI in the germline V gene. This chain uses TRBV6-5 with TRBJ2-7; no clear D. Sequencing was done on a sample of naive T cells sorted from blood. This TCR was recovered from a man between 18 and 35 years old in good health. The CDR3 coding sequence is TGTGCCAGCAGTTACTCGACGGACCTGGACCACTACGAGCAGTACTTC. This gives the protein CASSYSTDLDHYEQYF.